This TCR beta chain derives from a study of blood T cell repertoires in COVID-19. Study-level information: COVID-19 samples, acute and convalescent, were from the United States, Italy and Spain. Sources were T cells, B-cell-depleted T cells, or PBMCs; the material itself was cDNA or gDNA.

Original analysis: Amplification from reference gene primers served as the basis for estimated nucleated cell counts. Measured with immunoSEQ multiplex PCR; TCRdb has only the in-frame clones, and not every one. D and trimming come from the DNA, and the V and J calls and clone size come from that table. The repertoire holds more than 65,000 clones, with roughly 80% as singletons. Sequencing was done on a sample of peripheral blood. This clonotype originated in a woman in her seventies with acute or convalescent COVID-19.

The CDR3 DNA follows: TGTGCCAGCCACGATTCAGGGGGGTCGGAGACCCAGTACTTC. It yields the protein CASHDSGGSETQYF. The chain combines TRBV6-6 with TRBJ2-5; tentatively, D is TRBD1 (7 bases). Germline CDR1 is MNHNY and CDR2 is SVGAGI (reference sequence). V lost 8 bases and J 5 bases, leaving 18 bases between the germline ends. The length of the CDR3 is 14 residues.